Sequencing of this TCR beta chain was carried out in a study of blood T cell repertoires in COVID-19. Study-wide background: Whether acute or convalescent, the COVID-19 samples came from the United States, Italy and Spain. T cells, B-cell-depleted T cells, or PBMCs supplied cDNA or gDNA.

The CDR3 extends over 15 amino acids. The V gene end was trimmed by 3 bases and the J gene end by 7 bases; junction bases not matched to a gene: 12. Germline assignment: CDR1 SGHRS and CDR2 YFSETQ. Participant ages covered roughly 18 to 89 years across around 22 US areas. Donors were grouped by their self-reported clinical history. The assay was immunoSEQ multiplex PCR, and TCRdb's table has in-frame clones only and misses some. In the table there are a few hundred thousand clones, 90% of which are singletons. Sequencing used PBMCs or T cells enriched from blood (not recorded which). This sequence joins TRBV5-1 and TRBJ1-2, with 7 bases lining up with TRBD1. The sequence derives from a woman aged 18-29 years with acute COVID-19. Written as DNA, the CDR3 is TGCGCCAGCAGCTCCGACCCGACAGGGAGAAGTGGCTACACCTTC. Translation: CASSSDPTGRSGYTF.